This is a list of T cell receptor beta chains from one sample in a study of identical twins. One entry per CDR3 protein results from TCRdb running MiXCR on the 5' RACE reads. The data show more than 650,000 distinct CDR3 sequences, 5.5% to 6.5% seen once. Sample: naive T cells sorted from blood. These receptors all come from a man aged 18-30 years in good health. Both conserved end residues are part of each CDR3. D genes are given only for firm matches. Clone size is shown for a subset of rows, as once, few, many or a class of expanded clone.

j_call	v_call	d_call	clone_size	cdr3_nt	cdr3_aa
TRBJ2-3	TRBV4-1	NA	many	TGCGCCAGCAGCCAAGGTGGTCTAGCCAAAAGCTGGGATACGCAGTATTTT	CASSQGGLAKSWDTQYF
TRBJ2-1	TRBV6-1	NA	many	TGTGCCAGCAGTAGTCACAGGGGGCTAAGCGGGAGGGGAAATGAGCAGTTCTTC	CASSSHRGLSGRGNEQFF
TRBJ2-1	TRBV3-1	NA	many	TGTGCCAGCAGCCAAGACCAGAAATACAATGAGCAGTTCTTC	CASSQDQKYNEQFF
TRBJ2-2	TRBV7-8	TRBD2	many	TGTGCCAGCAGCTTAGTCTCTAGCGGCACCGGGGAGCTGTTTTTT	CASSLVSSGTGELFF
TRBJ2-1	TRBV15	NA	many	TGTGCCACCAGCAGAGATCGGGTAGAGAATGAGCAGTTCTTC	CATSRDRVENEQFF
TRBJ2-1	TRBV13	NA	few	TGTGCCAGCAGCCATCCGTGGGGTCTTGAGCAGTTCTTC	CASSHPWGLEQFF
TRBJ2-1	TRBV20-1	TRBD1	many	TGCAGTGCTAGACCTGGGACAGCTCCGGGCGGGCAGTTCTTC	CSARPGTAPGGQFF
TRBJ2-1	TRBV18	NA	few	TGTGCCAGCTCACCGGGACATAGAAATGAGCAGTTCTTC	CASSPGHRNEQFF
TRBJ2-5	TRBV29-1	NA	many	TGCAGCGTTGCTCTAGCAGGGGAGACCCAGTACTTC	CSVALAGETQYF
TRBJ2-1	TRBV19	TRBD1	NA	TGTGCCAGTAGTATCGGACAGGGGGGCCGGTTCTTC	CASSIGQGGRFF
TRBJ2-3	TRBV12-3/TRBV12-4	NA	many	TGTGCCAGCAGCGCAGCGGTCGGCAGCCGGGACTGGGCAGGGGATACGCAGTATTTT	CASSAAVGSRDWAGDTQYF
TRBJ1-4	TRBV12-3/TRBV12-4	NA	many	TGTGCCAGCAGCCCCGGGACGGGAGCCTTTAATGAAAAACTGTTTTTT	CASSPGTGAFNEKLFF
TRBJ1-5	TRBV12-3/TRBV12-4	NA	many	TGTGCCAGCACCCCATTTCGCGGTCAGCCCCAGCATTTT	CASTPFRGQPQHF
TRBJ2-7	TRBV4-3	TRBD2	many	TGCGCCAGCAGCCAGGAGCGGGAGGGCCCCTACGAGCAGTACTTC	CASSQEREGPYEQYF
TRBJ2-2	TRBV29-1	NA	many	TGCAGCGTCGTCCGGACGATGGGCACCGGGGAGCTGTTTTTT	CSVVRTMGTGELFF
TRBJ2-7	TRBV4-3	NA	many	TGCGCCAGCAGCCAAGTTTGGCGCGACGGGAATTACGAGCAGTACTTC	CASSQVWRDGNYEQYF
TRBJ1-1	TRBV7-8	TRBD1	NA	TGTGCCAGCAGGCGAACAGGGGGAGGGCCTGAAGCTTTCTTT	CASRRTGGGPEAFF
TRBJ2-1	TRBV20-1	TRBD2	many	TGCAGTGCTAGGGGGGGAGGGACTAGCGGGATAAGAGAGCAGTTCTTC	CSARGGGTSGIREQFF
TRBJ1-2	TRBV5-1	NA	few	TGCGCCAGCAGCTTGGTTTTAGCAGGGTCCGGATCGGGCTACACCTTC	CASSLVLAGSGSGYTF
TRBJ2-7	TRBV29-1	TRBD2	many	TGCAGCGTAGGCGGGAGGAGCTCCTACGAGCAGTACTTC	CSVGGRSSYEQYF
TRBJ2-1	TRBV12-3/TRBV12-4	TRBD2	few	TGTGCCAGCAGTTTAAGGCGGGAGCGGGGCAATGAGCAGTTCTTC	CASSLRRERGNEQFF
TRBJ1-1	TRBV30	TRBD1	NA	TGTGCCTGGAGTGTAAACCAGGGGGCACTTTTCACTGAAGCTTTCTTT	CAWSVNQGALFTEAFF